The sequence of this TCR beta chain was determined in a study of vaccination and CD4 T cells after COVID-19. Study-level points and caveats: Median counts of SARS-CoV-2-reactive clonotypes increased from roughly 22 to 38; this difference was not significant.

V dropped 4 bases and J dropped 0 bases, with 18 bases sitting between them. CDR1 LGHNA and CDR2 YSLEER come from the germline V gene. The CDR3 length is 17 residues. As to this clonotype: The antigen is unknown.

Treatment reported: approximately 10-day PBMC culture with coronavirus spike peptide pools or control peptides (ViraFEST assay). The Oncomine TCR Beta short-read assay sequenced DNA from cultured CD4+ T cells. MiXCR, run by TCRdb on the PCR reads, gives a single entry per CDR3 protein. Of roughly 8,500 distinct CDR3 sequences in the sample, 40% to 65% were seen once. The V gene is TRBV4-3, the J gene TRBJ1-2; D is undetermined. The receptor's source is a human donor who had recovered from COVID-19. Sequenced: CD4+ T cells from blood, cultured in vitro. CDR3 nucleotide sequence: TGCGCCAGCAGCCCCGGGCTGGGTGAGAGGGCTAACTATGGCTACACCTTC. Protein product: CASSPGLGERANYGYTF.